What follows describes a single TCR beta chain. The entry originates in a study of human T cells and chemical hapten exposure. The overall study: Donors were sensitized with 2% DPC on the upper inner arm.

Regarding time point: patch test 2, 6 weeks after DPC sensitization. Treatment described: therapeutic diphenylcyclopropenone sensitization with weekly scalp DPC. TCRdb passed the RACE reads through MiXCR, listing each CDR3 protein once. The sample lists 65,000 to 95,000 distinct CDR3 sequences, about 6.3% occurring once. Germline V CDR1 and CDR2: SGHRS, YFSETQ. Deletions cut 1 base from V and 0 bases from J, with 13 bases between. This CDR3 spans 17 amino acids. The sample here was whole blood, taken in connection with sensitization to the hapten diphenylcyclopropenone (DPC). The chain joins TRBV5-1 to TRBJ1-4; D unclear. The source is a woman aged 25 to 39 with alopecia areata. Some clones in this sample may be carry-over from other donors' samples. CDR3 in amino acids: CASSLPPEGSTNEKLFF. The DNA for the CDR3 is TGCGCCAGCAGCTTGCCCCCGGAGGGTTCAACTAATGAAAAACTGTTTTTT.